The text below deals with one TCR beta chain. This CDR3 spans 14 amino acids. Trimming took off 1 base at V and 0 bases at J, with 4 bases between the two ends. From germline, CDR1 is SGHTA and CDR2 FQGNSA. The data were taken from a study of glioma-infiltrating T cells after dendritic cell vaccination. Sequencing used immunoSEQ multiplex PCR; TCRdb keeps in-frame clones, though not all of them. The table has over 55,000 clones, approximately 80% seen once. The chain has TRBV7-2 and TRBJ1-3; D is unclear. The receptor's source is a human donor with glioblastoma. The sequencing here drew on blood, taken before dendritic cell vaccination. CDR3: CASSLDHSGNTIYF. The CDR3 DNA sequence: TGTGCCAGCAGCTTAGATCACTCTGGAAACACCATATATTTT. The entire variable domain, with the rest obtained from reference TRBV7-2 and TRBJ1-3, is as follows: GAGVSQSPSNKVTEKGKDVELRCDPISGHTALYWYRQSLGQGLEFLIYFQGNSAPDKSGLPSDRFSAERTGGSVSTLTIQRTQQEDSAVYLCASSLDHSGNTIYFGEGSWLTVV.